The following is a TCR beta chain sequence with its context. The sample comes from a study of control samples from healthy donors and cancer patients. The table came from immunoSEQ multiplex PCR; TCRdb's copy has only in-frame clones and leaves some out. The sample has about 110,000 clones, approximately 90% seen once. V lost 4 bases, J lost 4 bases, and 17 bases lay in between. Germline V gene sequence: CDR1 SNHLY, CDR2 FYNNEI. The CDR3 sequence is 16 residues long. The genes are TRBV2 and TRBJ1-5; no clear D gene. This receptor was identified in a human donor in good health. The donor label of this sample is uncertain. Material: blood. The CDR3, as DNA: TGTGCCAGCAGTGGGGCGGGCGACGGACTGAATCAGCCCCAGCATTTT. Translating it yields CASSGAGDGLNQPQHF.